The 28 T cell receptor beta chains listed next were all sequenced from one sample in a study of blood T cell repertoires in COVID-19. Sequencing used immunoSEQ multiplex PCR; TCRdb keeps in-frame clones, though not all of them. The sample shows 130,000 or so clones, approximately 81% of them seen only once. Sequencing input: peripheral blood. These receptors originate from a man aged 60 to 69 with acute or convalescent COVID-19.

This chain uses TRBV27 with TRBJ2-7; the match to TRBD2 covers 12 bases. Germline V gene sequence: CDR1 MNHEY, CDR2 SMNVEV (reference sequence). The CDR3 runs 18 residues. J was trimmed by 4 bases and V by 1 base; bases with no gene match: 11. In DNA, the CDR3 is TGTGCCAGCAGTTTATTGAAACTAGCGGGAGGAGAGGAATACGAGCAGTACTTC. This sequence encodes CASSLLKLAGGEEYEQYF.

This clone was seen a single time. This chain connects TRBV10-2 to TRBJ2-7; 10 nucleotides align to TRBD1. The V gene's germline CDR1 is WSHSY and CDR2 SAAADI. With 6 bases clipped from V and 5 bases from J, the junction kept 10 bases outside the gene matches. The CDR3 is made up of 15 amino acids. The CDR3 is CASSLQGDRGHEQYF. In DNA, the CDR3 is TGCGCCAGCAGCCTACAGGGGGACAGGGGCCACGAGCAGTACTTC.

This rearrangement joins TRBV4-3 to TRBJ2-1; TRBD1 matches 8 bases. The CDR3 extends over 16 amino acids. Germline V gene lookup returns CDR1 LGHNA and CDR2 YSLEER. Germline trimming cut 3 bases from V and 5 bases from J; bases unmatched to any gene: 9. CDR3 sequence: CASSHLDRARDNEQFF. The DNA for the CDR3 is TGCGCCAGCAGCCATCTGGACAGGGCGAGAGACAATGAGCAGTTCTTC.

This clone was counted once. The J gene is TRBJ2-7, the V gene TRBV5-5, with 7 bases fitting TRBD1. The germline V gene encodes CDR1 SGHKS and CDR2 YYEKEE (reference sequence). There are 14 residues in the CDR3. The ends lost 0 bases at V and 3 bases at J; junction bases unmatched: 3. The CDR3 sequence: CASSLEGGDYEQYF. In DNA form, the CDR3 reads TGTGCCAGCAGCTTGGAAGGGGGCGACTACGAGCAGTACTTC.

V gene TRBV18 combines with J gene TRBJ2-7, with TRBD1 matching 9 bases. The J segment lost 1 base and the V segment lost 4 bases, leaving 5 bases of the junction unmatched. The CDR3 sequence is 15 residues long. In germline, CDR1 is KGHSH, CDR2 LQKENI. CDR3 sequence reads: CASSLTGGSSYEQYF. The CDR3 DNA follows: TGTGCCAGCTCACTTACAGGGGGCAGTTCCTACGAGCAGTACTTC.

V is TRBV28 and J is TRBJ2-5; TRBD1 is a possible D gene (5 bases). Germline lookup yields CDR1 MDHEN and CDR2 SYDVKM. The CDR3 runs to 14 residues. Trimming took 7 bases from V and 0 from J, leaving 12 bases between them. The CDR3 region is CASNKGAYQETQYF. The CDR3, as DNA: TGTGCCAGCAATAAAGGGGCGTACCAAGAGACCCAGTACTTC.

In nucleotides, the CDR3 is TGTGCCAGCAGCTTAGCGGAGTCCCATAACGGCGAGCAGTTCTTC. The encoded protein is CASSLAESHNGEQFF. The rearrangement links TRBV7-2 to TRBJ2-1; D is unresolved. Germline loops: CDR1 SGHTA, CDR2 FQGNSA. Deletions cut 0 bases from V and 10 bases from J, with 16 bases between. The CDR3 covers 15 residues.

The rearrangement links TRBV11-2 to TRBJ2-7, with D unresolved. This CDR3 has 14 amino acids. Germline CDR1 reads SGHAT; CDR2 reads FQNNGV. Deletions cut 5 bases from V and 4 bases from J, with 15 bases between. In DNA, the CDR3 is TGTGCCAGCAGCCCAAGCCAAATCGAGTACGAGCAGTACTTC. It translates to CASSPSQIEYEQYF.

The rearrangement uses TRBV30 and TRBJ2-3; 7 positions agree with TRBD2. The V segment lost 2 bases and the J segment 6 bases; nucleotides outside the gene matches: 14. The CDR3 is 16 amino acids. Germline lookup yields CDR1 GTSNPN and CDR2 SVGIG (reference sequence). DNA of the CDR3: TGTGCCTGGAGTAGCGGGGACGAGCGGCCCAGGGATACGCAGTATTTT. This translates into CAWSSGDERPRDTQYF.

The chain couples TRBV7-2 to TRBJ2-3; D not resolved. Germline V gene sequence: CDR1 SGHTA, CDR2 FQGNSA. V was trimmed by 3 bases and J by 4 bases, leaving 11 bases between them. CDR3 length: 14 amino acids. The CDR3: CASSLRQVPDTQYF. CDR3 bases: TGTGCCAGCAGCTTGAGACAAGTTCCAGATACGCAGTATTTT.

V usage is TRBV5-5 and J usage is TRBJ2-7; TRBD2 aligns across 13 bases. The germline gives CDR1 SGHKS, CDR2 YYEKEE (reference sequence). V shed 4 bases and J 4 bases; nucleotides not matched to a gene: 5. CDR3 size: 15 residues. The CDR3 region has the DNA TGTGCCAGCAGCCCTACTAGCGGGGGGGGATACGAGCAGTACTTC. As protein: CASSPTSGGGYEQYF.

The chain couples TRBV3-1 (or the pseudogene TRBV3-2) to TRBJ2-7; 12 positions agree with TRBD2. V lost 1 base to trimming and J lost 7 bases; unmatched junction nucleotides: 8. This CDR3 contains 16 residues. Germline lookup yields CDR1 LGHDT and CDR2 YNNKEL (reference sequence). The CDR3 DNA is TGTGCCAGCAGCCAAGGGTCTAGCGGGAGGGCACAAGAGCAGTACTTC. This translates into CASSQGSSGRAQEQYF.

The chain combines TRBV21-1 with TRBJ2-3; the table's D gene call, TRBD1, was not cross checked with the DNA. TRBV21-1 is termed a pseudogene. CDR3 length equals 17 residues. CDR3 protein: CASSKNRDRPSTDTQYF. The DNA of the CDR3 is TGTGCCAGCAGCAAAAACCGGGACAGGCCCAGCACAGATACGCAGTATTTT.

The genes are TRBV9 and TRBJ1-6; 7 bases agree with TRBD1. The CDR3 length is 15 residues. The germline gives CDR1 SGDLS, CDR2 YYNGEE. V trimming: 0 bases; J trimming: 6 bases; junction bases outside the gene matches: 3. This chain's CDR3 is CASSVGGQSNSPLHF. The CDR3 nucleotides read TGTGCCAGCAGCGTAGGGGGACAGTCTAATTCACCCCTCCACTTT.

The V gene is TRBV5-1, the J gene TRBJ2-1; D uncertain. V was cut by 2 bases and J by 7 bases, with 7 bases left in between. This CDR3 region has 12 residues. The germline CDR1 and CDR2 sequences are SGHRS and YFSETQ. The CDR3 sequence is CASSLTANEQFF. As DNA, the CDR3 is TGCGCCAGCAGCTTAACAGCAAATGAGCAGTTCTTC.

The chain joins TRBV3-1 (or the pseudogene TRBV3-2) to TRBJ1-1; tentative D call: TRBD1 (5 bases). Trimming left V 5 bases short and J 0 bases short, with 10 bases between. The CDR3 contains 14 residues. CDR1 and CDR2 from the germline V gene are LGHDT and YNNKEL (reference sequence). DNA of the CDR3: TGTGCCAGCAGCTCAGGGCCTCTGAACACTGAAGCTTTCTTT. Its translation: CASSSGPLNTEAFF.

The rearrangement links TRBV7-8 to TRBJ2-7, with TRBD1 identical over 7 bases. Germline trimming cut 2 bases from V and 6 bases from J; bases unmatched to any gene: 10. Per the germline V gene, CDR1 is SGHVS and CDR2 is FQNEAQ. This CDR3 has 15 residues. The CDR3 DNA sequence: TGTGCCAGCAGCTTAACCCGACAGGGAGTGGGCGAGCAGTACTTC. Protein: CASSLTRQGVGEQYF.

This chain joins TRBV7-2 and TRBJ2-5; 8 nucleotides match TRBD2. Germline CDR1 SGHTA, CDR2 FQGNSA. The CDR3 contains 14 residues. With 4 bases clipped from V and 7 bases from J, the junction kept 8 bases outside the gene matches. CDR3 residues: CASSSGGVAGTQYF. The CDR3, as DNA: TGTGCCAGCAGCTCGGGGGGGGTAGCAGGGACCCAGTACTTC. Supplemented by reference TRBV7-2 and TRBJ2-5, the full variable domain reads GAGVSQSPSNKVTEKGKDVELRCDPISGHTALYWYRQSLGQGLEFLIYFQGNSAPDKSGLPSDRFSAERTGGSVSTLTIQRTQQEDSAVYLCASSSGGVAGTQYFGPGTRLLVL.

The CDR3 loop reads CASSEWGTGTQPQHF. The CDR3, as DNA: TGTGCCAGCAGTGAGTGGGGGACAGGGACTCAGCCCCAGCATTTT. The chain carries TRBV6-1 and TRBJ1-5, with 9 bases that match TRBD1. The V and J ends lost 3 bases and 6 bases, in that order; junction bases with no gene match: 6. This CDR3 contains 15 residues. CDR1 and CDR2 from the germline V gene are MNHNS and SASEGT.

CDR3 sequence: CASSTYRANTEAFF. The DNA for the CDR3 is TGTGCCAGTAGTACCTACAGGGCGAACACTGAAGCTTTCTTT. This rearrangement joins TRBV19 to TRBJ1-1; a weak D match, TRBD1 (6 bases). V was pared by 4 bases and J by 1 base, with 10 bases between. Germline values: CDR1 LNHDA, CDR2 SQIVND (reference sequence). The CDR3 spans 14 residues. The full variable domain, its missing parts supplied by reference TRBV19 and TRBJ1-1, is DGGITQSPKYLFRKEGQNVTLSCEQNLNHDAMYWYRQDPGQGLRLIYYSQIVNDFQKGDIAEGYSVSREKKESFPLTVTSAQKNPTAFYLCASSTYRANTEAFFGQGTRLTVV.

This chain connects TRBV6-1 to TRBJ2-1; D call uncertain. Germline CDR1 MNHNS, CDR2 SASEGT. CDR3 length: 12 residues. Trimming pared 3 bases from V and 7 bases from J, leaving 7 bases between. The CDR3 reads CASSDLLNEQFF. The CDR3 DNA is TGTGCCAGCAGTGATCTCTTGAATGAGCAGTTCTTC.

The chain joins TRBV5-1 to TRBJ2-7; 7 bases match TRBD1. CDR3 length: 15 residues. Trimming removed 2 bases from V and 0 bases from J; junction bases left unmatched: 5. Germline CDR1 SGHRS, CDR2 YFSETQ. The CDR3 protein is CASSFEGQISYEQYF. The CDR3 bases are TGCGCCAGCAGCTTCGAGGGACAGATCTCCTACGAGCAGTACTTC.

The DNA for the CDR3 is TGTGCCAGCAGCCCGACAGGGGGCAGCAATCAGCCCCAGCATTTT. This translates into CASSPTGGSNQPQHF. V usage is TRBV27 and J usage is TRBJ1-5; TRBD1 matches at 10 bases. Losses at the gene ends were 6 bases for V and 1 base for J; bases not matched to a gene: 3. CDR1 is MNHEY and CDR2 is SMNVEV in the germline V gene (reference sequence). The CDR3 runs 15 residues.

V is TRBV25-1 and J is TRBJ2-1, with D hard to call. The V gene's germline CDR1 is MGHDK and CDR2 SYGVNS. The CDR3 contains 14 residues. V shed 1 base and J shed 8 bases, with 12 bases lying between them. CDR3 region: CASSEFAGGHEQFF. For the CDR3, the DNA is TGTGCCAGCAGTGAATTTGCTGGTGGCCATGAGCAGTTCTTC.

CDR3 sequence reads: CSVDPSGSRYNEQFF. The CDR3 region has the DNA TGCAGCGTTGACCCTAGCGGGAGTCGATACAATGAGCAGTTCTTC. V is TRBV29-1 and J is TRBJ2-1; 10 bases are a match to TRBD2. Per germline, CDR1 SQVTM and CDR2 ANQGSEA. The CDR3 sequence is 15 residues long. After removal of 3 bases from V and 4 bases from J, the junction contained 6 bases not matched to a gene.

This clone appeared a few times. The V call is TRBV28, the J call TRBJ2-7; 8 bases are shared with TRBD1. Trimming at V came to 7 bases and at J to 11 bases, leaving 10 bases not matched to a gene. CDR3 length: 12 residues. Germline V gives CDR1 MDHEN, CDR2 SYDVKM. CDR3 sequence reads: CASKQTDRAKYF. The CDR3 nucleotides are TGTGCCAGCAAGCAAACGGACAGGGCCAAGTACTTC.

The rearrangement links TRBV7-3 to TRBJ2-1, with 10 bases that match TRBD2. The CDR3 extends over 15 amino acids. Looked up from germline, CDR1 is SGHTA and CDR2 is FQGTGA. Trimming took 5 bases from V and 5 from J; bases not matched to a gene: 6. The CDR3 sequence: CASSPGLAAHNEQFF. The CDR3 nucleotides are TGTGCCAGCAGCCCAGGACTAGCGGCGCACAATGAGCAGTTCTTC.

V usage is TRBV4-3 and J usage is TRBJ2-3; TRBD2 might be the D (6 bases). Germline V CDR1 and CDR2: LGHNA, YSLEER. The CDR3 covers 15 residues. V was cut by 0 bases and J by 2 bases, with 9 bases left in between. CDR3 nucleotide sequence: TGCGCCAGCAGCCAAGATCCGGGGGACACAGATACGCAGTATTTT. Translating gives CASSQDPGDTDTQYF.